This T cell receptor beta chain was captured in a study of T cell responses to AZD1222 COVID-19 vaccine. This clone was observed a single time. Its antigen is currently unknown. There are 16 residues in the CDR3. Germline CDR1 reads SGHRS; CDR2 reads YFSETQ. V lost 3 bases and J 2 bases, leaving 18 bases between the germline ends. Study conclusions and caveats: Repertoires were collected only later (after the peak T cell response had occurred). At 160-218 and 743-854, vaccine-associated CD4 TCRs were dominant, and they spanned spike. Possibly, clonal diversity was underestimated; donors were largely white British and included more females. Two AZD1222 doses significantly raised spike-specific TCR breadth and depth over controls.

Sequencing used immunoSEQ multiplex PCR; TCRdb keeps in-frame clones, though not all of them. The sample holds about 150,000 clones, about 94% seen once. This rearrangement joins TRBV5-1 to TRBJ2-7; the D gene is possibly TRBD2 (5 bases). The TCR sequence derives from an adult in good health. The material sequenced was peripheral blood, taken on day 0 of AZD1222 vaccination. CDR3 region: CASSSGVGRLTYEQYF. In nucleotides, the CDR3 is TGCGCCAGCAGCTCCGGGGTAGGTCGGCTAACCTACGAGCAGTACTTC.